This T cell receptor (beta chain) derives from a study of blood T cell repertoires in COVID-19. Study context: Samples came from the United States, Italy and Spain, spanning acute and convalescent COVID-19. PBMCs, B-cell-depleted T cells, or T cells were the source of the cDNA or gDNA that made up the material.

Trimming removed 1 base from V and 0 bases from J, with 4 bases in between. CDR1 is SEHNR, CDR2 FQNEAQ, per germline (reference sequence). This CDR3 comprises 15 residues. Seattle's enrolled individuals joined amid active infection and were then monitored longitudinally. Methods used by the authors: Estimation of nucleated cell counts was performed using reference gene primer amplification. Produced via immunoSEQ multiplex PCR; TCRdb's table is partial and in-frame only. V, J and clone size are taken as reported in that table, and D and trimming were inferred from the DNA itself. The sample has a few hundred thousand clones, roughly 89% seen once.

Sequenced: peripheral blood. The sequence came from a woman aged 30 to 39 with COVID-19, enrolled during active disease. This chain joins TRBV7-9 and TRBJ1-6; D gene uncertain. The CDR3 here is CASSLDSSYNSPLHF. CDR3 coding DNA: TGTGCCAGCAGCTTAGACAGCTCCTATAATTCACCCCTCCACTTT.